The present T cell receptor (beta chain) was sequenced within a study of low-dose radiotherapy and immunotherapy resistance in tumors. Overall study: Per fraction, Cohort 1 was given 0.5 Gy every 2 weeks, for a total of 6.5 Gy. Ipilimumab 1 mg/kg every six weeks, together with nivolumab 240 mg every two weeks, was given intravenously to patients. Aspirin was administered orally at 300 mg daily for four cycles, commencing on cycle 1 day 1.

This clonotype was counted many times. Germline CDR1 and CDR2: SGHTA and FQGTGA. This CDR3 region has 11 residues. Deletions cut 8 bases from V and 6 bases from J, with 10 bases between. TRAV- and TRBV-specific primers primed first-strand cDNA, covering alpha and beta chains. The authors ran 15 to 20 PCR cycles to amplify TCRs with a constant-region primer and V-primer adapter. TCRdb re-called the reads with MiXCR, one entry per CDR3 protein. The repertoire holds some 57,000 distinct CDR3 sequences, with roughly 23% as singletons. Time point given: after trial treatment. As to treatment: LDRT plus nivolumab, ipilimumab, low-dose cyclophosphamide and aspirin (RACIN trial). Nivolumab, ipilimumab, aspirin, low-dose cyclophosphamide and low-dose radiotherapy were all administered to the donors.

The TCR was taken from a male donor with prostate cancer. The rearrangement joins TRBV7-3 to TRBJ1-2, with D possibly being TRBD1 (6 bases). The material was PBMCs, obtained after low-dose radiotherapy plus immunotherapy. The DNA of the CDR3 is TGTGCCAGCGGCGAGGGGGATGGCTACACCTTC. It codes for CASGEGDGYTF. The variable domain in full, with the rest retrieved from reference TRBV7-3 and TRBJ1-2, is GAGVSQTPSNKVTEKGKYVELRCDPISGHTALYWYRQSLGQGPEFLIYFQGTGAADDSGLPNDRFFAVRPEGSVSTLKIQRTERGDSAVYLCASGEGDGYTFGSGTRLTVV.